The 18 T cell receptor beta chains presented below share a single source sample, sequenced in a study of blood T cells in healthy people across ages. Using a J-beta primer mix together with a sample-barcoded 5' primer, a second PCR was run for about 6 to 11 cycles. TCRdb reprocessed the 5' RACE reads via MiXCR and lists one record per CDR3 protein. The sample holds roughly 500,000 distinct CDR3 sequences, 25% to 30% seen once. What was sequenced was blood. These receptors were obtained from a woman aged 70-85 years in good health.

This clonotype has a handful of counts. This chain uses TRBV5-1 with TRBJ2-7; possibly TRBD1 for D (6 bases). Judging by the DNA end, TRBJ2-1 fits better; the J call may be wrong. This CDR3 is 16 amino acids long. The germline V gene has CDR1 SGHRS and CDR2 YFSETQ. In nucleotides, the CDR3 is TGCGCCAGCAGCTTGGTCCCAGGGGAGCTGTACAATGAGCAGTTCTTC. Translating it yields CASSLVPGELYNEQFF.

This chain connects TRBV6-2 or TRBV6-3 to TRBJ2-5; D perhaps matches TRBD1 (6 bases). CDR1 is MNHEY and CDR2 is SVGEGT in the germline V gene. Deletions cut 0 bases from V and 1 base from J, with 12 bases between. The CDR3 contains 16 residues. DNA of the CDR3: TGTGCCAGCAGTTACTCCCCCCAGGGGAGCCAAGAGACCCAGTACTTC. Translation: CASSYSPQGSQETQYF.

This clonotype has only a few counts. The chain's CDR3 is CASSEGQGNTGELFF. CDR3 DNA: TGTGCCAGCTCCGAGGGACAGGGGAACACCGGGGAGCTGTTTTTT. The chain employs TRBV18 and TRBJ2-2, with TRBD1 matching over 9 bases. The V gene's germline CDR1 is KGHSH and CDR2 LQKENI. V gave up 6 bases and J gave up 1 base; unmatched junction bases: 3. CDR3 length: 15 residues.

A few counts support this clonotype. The V and J genes are TRBV20-1 and TRBJ2-3; 12 nucleotides align to TRBD2. There are 13 residues in the CDR3. Germline V gives CDR1 DFQATT, CDR2 SNEGSKA (reference sequence). The junction had 1 base not matched to a gene; V was cut back by 1 base and J by 8 bases. This CDR3 is CSARVLAGGTQYF. The CDR3, as DNA: TGCAGTGCTAGAGTACTAGCGGGGGGTACGCAGTATTTT.

This clonotype has just a few counts. The chain uses TRBV4-2 and TRBJ2-7; TRBD2 matches at 8 bases. V shed 3 bases and J 2 bases; nucleotides not matched to a gene: 12. Germline loops: CDR1 LGHNA, CDR2 YNFKEQ. The CDR3 totals 17 residues. CDR3 amino acids: CASSQTGAGGSAYEQYF. CDR3 coding DNA: TGTGCCAGCAGCCAGACTGGGGCGGGGGGATCCGCCTACGAGCAGTACTTC.

The rearrangement links TRBV6-5 to TRBJ1-6; 8 bases are shared with TRBD1. The CDR3 spans 17 residues. The V gene's germline CDR1 is MNHEY and CDR2 SVGAGI. V dropped 7 bases and J dropped 0; count of bases not matched to a gene: 8. The CDR3 sequence is CASTSGQAFSYNSPLHF. In nucleotides, the CDR3 is TGTGCCAGCACTTCGGGACAGGCGTTCTCCTATAATTCACCCCTCCACTTT.

The genes are TRBV5-6 and TRBJ1-3, with 7 bases identical to TRBD1. J lost 1 base, V lost 3 bases, and 10 bases had no gene match. The germline gives CDR1 SGHDT, CDR2 YYEEEE. The CDR3 contains 17 residues. CDR3 region: CASSWGPRQGSGNTIYF. CDR3 in DNA: TGTGCCAGCAGCTGGGGCCCGCGACAGGGATCTGGAAACACCATATATTTT. Together with reference TRBV5-6 and TRBJ1-3, the CDR3 gives the full variable domain: DAGVTQSPTHLIKTRGQQVTLRCSPKSGHDTVSWYQQALGQGPQFIFQYYEEEERQRGNFPDRFSGHQFPNYSSELNVNALLLGDSALYLCASSWGPRQGSGNTIYFGEGSWLTVV.

This clonotype was seen more than once but under ten times. The junction departs from germline at one end; a sequencing error may be responsible. The V gene is TRBV28, the J gene TRBJ1-4; D not certain. The CDR3 is 12 residues long. CDR1 is MDHEN and CDR2 is SYDVKM in the germline V gene. CDR3 nucleotides: TGTGCCAACAGTTTGGAGGAGCGGAAACTGTTTTTT. As protein: CANSLEERKLFF.

A few counts support this clonotype. V usage is TRBV4-3 and J usage is TRBJ1-4; 8 nucleotides line up with TRBD1. CDR1 and CDR2 from the germline V gene are LGHNA and YSLEER. This CDR3 comprises 14 residues. Trimming removed 3 bases from V and 12 bases from J; junction bases left unmatched: 9. CDR3 sequence: CASSQDVQGEELFF. CDR3 sequence (DNA): TGCGCCAGCAGCCAGGATGTACAGGGGGAAGAACTGTTTTTT.

This clonotype was seen only once. The chain has TRBV20-1 and TRBJ2-7, with 11 bases lining up with TRBD1. Germline CDR1 is DFQATT and CDR2 is SNEGSKA (reference sequence). The V and J ends lost 3 bases and 1 base, in that order; junction bases with no gene match: 5. The CDR3 totals 15 residues. This CDR3 reads CSASGTGGFSYEQYF. In DNA, the CDR3 is TGCAGTGCTAGTGGGACAGGGGGATTTTCCTACGAGCAGTACTTC.

This clonotype has more than one count but fewer than ten. The chain uses TRBV16 and TRBJ1-3, with 7 bases lining up with TRBD1. CDR1 is KGHSY and CDR2 is FQNENV in the germline V gene. Trimming took 4 bases from V and 2 from J; bases not matched to a gene: 5. The CDR3 extends over 15 amino acids. CDR3 residues: CASSRTTGTGNTIYF. In DNA, the CDR3 is TGTGCCAGCAGCCGAACGACAGGGACTGGAAACACCATATATTTT.

V is TRBV7-2 and J is TRBJ2-1; D possibly corresponds to TRBD1 (5 bases). The CDR3 length is 15 residues. Per the germline V gene, CDR1 is SGHTA and CDR2 is FQGNSA. The V end was cut by 7 bases, the J end by 4 bases, with 17 bases between. Here the CDR3 reads CASKDNRISYNEQFF. Written as DNA, the CDR3 is TGTGCCAGCAAGGACAACCGGATTTCTTACAATGAGCAGTTCTTC.

The chain uses TRBV20-1 and TRBJ2-7, with 10 bases aligning to TRBD1. The CDR3 extends over 15 amino acids. CDR1 and CDR2 from the germline V gene are DFQATT and SNEGSKA (reference sequence). V gave up 5 bases and J gave up 1 base; unmatched junction bases: 8. This chain's CDR3 is CSAPVRQGASYEQYF. CDR3 coding DNA: TGCAGTGCTCCGGTTAGACAGGGGGCTTCCTACGAGCAGTACTTC.

The chain joins TRBV29-1 to TRBJ2-1, with D perhaps being TRBD1 or TRBD2 (5 bases each). The CDR3 has 12 residues. Per germline, CDR1 SQVTM and CDR2 ANQGSEA. Trimming pared 6 bases from V and 8 bases from J, leaving 14 bases between. In DNA form, the CDR3 reads TGCAGCGTGGGACCTCTCCTCTATGAGCAGTTCTTC. It specifies CSVGPLLYEQFF.

This clonotype showed up just a few times. A junction end diverges from the germline sequence, so it may reflect a read error. V is TRBV7-2 and J is TRBJ2-1; D is unresolved. Per germline, CDR1 SGHTA and CDR2 FQGNSA. This CDR3 is 15 amino acids long. This chain's CDR3 is CASSLSLAGYNEQFF. In DNA form, the CDR3 reads TGCGCCAGCAGCTTGTCTCTGGCTGGGTACAATGAGCAGTTCTTC.

J is TRBJ2-1 and V is TRBV4-1, with TRBD1 identical over 10 bases. This CDR3 contains 15 residues. The ends lost 4 bases at V and 4 bases at J; junction bases unmatched: 4. CDR1 MGHRA and CDR2 YSYEKL come from the germline V gene. In DNA, the CDR3 is TGCGCCAGCAGCCCTTGGGACAGGGGATACAATGAGCAGTTCTTC. The encoded protein is CASSPWDRGYNEQFF.

The rearrangement links TRBV6-5 to TRBJ2-5; D is ambiguous. The DNA end favors TRBJ2-7, so the J call may be wrong. This CDR3 has 13 residues. Germline CDR1 is MNHEY and CDR2 is SVGAGI. The DNA of the CDR3 is TGTGCCAGCAGTTACTCTTACGGCATCGAGCAGTACTTC. As protein: CASSYSYGIEQYF.

The chain links TRBV5-1 to TRBJ2-5, with TRBD1 identical over 8 bases. The CDR3 extends over 16 amino acids. Per the germline V gene, CDR1 is SGHRS and CDR2 is YFSETQ. Trimming at V came to 2 bases and at J to 4 bases, leaving 10 bases not matched to a gene. DNA of the CDR3: TGCGCCAGCAGCTTACTAAGACAGGGGACAGGAGAGACCCAGTACTTC. Translation: CASSLLRQGTGETQYF.